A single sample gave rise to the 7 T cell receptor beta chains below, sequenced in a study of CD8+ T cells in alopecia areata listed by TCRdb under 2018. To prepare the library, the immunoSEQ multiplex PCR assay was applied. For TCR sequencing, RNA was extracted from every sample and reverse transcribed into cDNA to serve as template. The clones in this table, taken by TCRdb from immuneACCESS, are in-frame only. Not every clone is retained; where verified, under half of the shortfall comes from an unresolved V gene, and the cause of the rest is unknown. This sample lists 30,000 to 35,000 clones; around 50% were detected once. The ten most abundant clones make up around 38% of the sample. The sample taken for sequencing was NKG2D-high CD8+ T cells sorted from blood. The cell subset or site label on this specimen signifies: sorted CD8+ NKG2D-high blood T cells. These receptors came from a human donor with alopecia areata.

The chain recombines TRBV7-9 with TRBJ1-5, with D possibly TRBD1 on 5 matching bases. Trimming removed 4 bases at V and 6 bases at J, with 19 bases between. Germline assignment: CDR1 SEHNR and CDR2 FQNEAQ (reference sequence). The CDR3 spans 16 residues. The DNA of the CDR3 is TGTGCCAGCAGCTCGGACGAAGAGGGGCGAGGTCAGCCCCAGCATTTT. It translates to CASSSDEEGRGQPQHF.

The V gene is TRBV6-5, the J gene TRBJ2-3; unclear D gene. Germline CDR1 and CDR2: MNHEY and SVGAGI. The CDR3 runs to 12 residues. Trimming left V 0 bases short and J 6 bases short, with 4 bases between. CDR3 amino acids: CASSYSKDTQYF. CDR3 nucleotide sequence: TGTGCCAGCAGTTACTCTAAGGATACGCAGTATTTT.

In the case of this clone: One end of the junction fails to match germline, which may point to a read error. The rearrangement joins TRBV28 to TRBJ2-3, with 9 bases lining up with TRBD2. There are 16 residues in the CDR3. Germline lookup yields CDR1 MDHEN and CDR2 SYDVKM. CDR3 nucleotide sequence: TGTGCCAGCAGTCTAGGACTAGCGCGACTCTTGGATAAGCAGTATTTT. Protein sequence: CASSLGLARLLDKQYF. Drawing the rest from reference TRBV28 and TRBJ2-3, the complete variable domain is DVKVTQSSRYLVKRTGEKVFLECVQDMDHENMFWYRQDPGLGLRLIYFSYDVKMKEKGDIPEGYSVSREKKERFSLILESASTNQTSMYLCASSLGLARLLDKQYFGPGTRLTVL.

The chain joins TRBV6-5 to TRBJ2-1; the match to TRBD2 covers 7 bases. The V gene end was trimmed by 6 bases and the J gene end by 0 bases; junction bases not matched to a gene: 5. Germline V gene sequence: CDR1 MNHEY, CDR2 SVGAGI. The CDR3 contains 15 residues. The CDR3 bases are TGTGCCAGCAGACGCGGGGGTAGCTCCTACAATGAGCAGTTCTTC. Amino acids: CASRRGGSSYNEQFF.

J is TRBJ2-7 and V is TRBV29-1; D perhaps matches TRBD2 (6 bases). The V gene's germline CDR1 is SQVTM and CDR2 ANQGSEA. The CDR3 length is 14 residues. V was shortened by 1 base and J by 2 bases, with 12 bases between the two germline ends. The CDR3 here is CSVEAGDGAYEQYF. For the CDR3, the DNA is TGCAGCGTTGAAGCGGGGGACGGGGCCTACGAGCAGTACTTC.

CDR3 amino acids: CASSYIFSGERDEQFF. The CDR3 nucleotides are TGTGCCAGCAGTTACATCTTTTCGGGGGAACGGGATGAGCAGTTCTTC. The chain combines TRBV28 with TRBJ2-1; the D gene is possibly TRBD2 (6 bases). V was pared by 4 bases and J by 8 bases, with 21 bases between. Germline CDR1 reads MDHEN; CDR2 reads SYDVKM. The CDR3 loop spans 16 amino acids.

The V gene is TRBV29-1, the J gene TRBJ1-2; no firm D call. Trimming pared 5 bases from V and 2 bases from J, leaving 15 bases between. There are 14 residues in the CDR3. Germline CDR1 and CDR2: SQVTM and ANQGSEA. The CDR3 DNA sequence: TGCAGCGTTCCTGCAGTAGGGATAAACTATGGCTACACCTTC. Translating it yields CSVPAVGINYGYTF.